This T cell receptor beta chain comes out of a study of blood T cell repertoires in COVID-19 (TCRdb year 2020). For the wider study: Samples covering the acute and convalescent phases of COVID-19 were provided by collaborators in the United States, Italy and Spain. The prospective study material was composed of cDNA or gDNA derived from T cells, B-cell-depleted T cells, or PBMCs. Subjects who had been exposed to COVID-19, were actively infected with it, or had recovered from it provided the deeply sampled blood TCRbeta repertoires that made up the dataset. A freely available public database, intended as a resource for researchers studying the immune response to SARS-CoV-2, is where the repertoires were released. The samples were drawn from the first 160 participants of the ongoing ImmuneRACE study and from 950 to 1,500 subjects provided by 6 global collaborators. A de-identified subject ID, COVID-19 status, age in years and sex were almost always included in the sample metadata. Where available, HLA class I and class II types were taken from metadata supplied by the sample provider and were not determined by assay-based typing. The study at large found these results: How much clinical and demographic metadata was included differed by source and by participant, and the metadata was provided uncurated.

The collaborating institutions used their own protocols to collect whole blood in K2EDTA tubes. Collaborator samples were shipped for TCRbeta analysis as frozen whole blood, isolated PBMCs, or DNA extracted from either sample type. A note on this clone: Its cognate antigen has yet to be identified. No base quality information exists; no much larger clone differs at one position. The sample has other DNA sequences that encode this CDR3 too.

The CDR3 spans 13 residues, from the cysteine through the phenylalanine. Solely the CDR3 DNA is kept, with 39 bases framed from the first base. For CDR1 and CDR2, the germline V gene lists MNHEY and SVGAGI. V trim: 8 bases; J trim: 10 bases; unmatched bases: 8. TCRbeta CDR3 regions were amplified from genomic DNA by means of the immunoSEQ Assay, a bias-controlled multiplex PCR. The original pipeline was this. The number of nucleated cells in each sample was estimated from the amplification of reference gene primers within the assay. To quantify the absolute abundance of each unique TCRbeta CDR3 rearrangement, sequence reads were collapsed and filtered. Productive Simpson clonality was computed per sample as the square root of Simpson's diversity index over productive rearrangements. TCRdb re-hosts the immuneACCESS table, in-frame sequences only. Its copies lack some clones; in the studies checked, an unresolved V gene accounts for under half of them, and the cause for the rest is not known. V and J calls and clone size are copied from that table; D and trimming were computed from the DNA. Recorded for this sample are 300,000 to 450,000 clones; roughly 86% of them occurred a single time. The ten largest clonotypes hold about 1% of the sample.

This sequence originates from a human donor with acute or convalescent COVID-19. The donor label of this sample is uncertain. Recombination joined TRBV6-5 with TRBJ2-1, with 10 bases aligning to TRBD2. Sequenced sample: peripheral blood. The DNA sequence is TGTGCCAGCGGAGCGGGAGGGCCATGGGAGCAGTTCTTC. Its protein reads: CASGAGGPWEQFF.